These T cell receptor beta chains were read from a single sample in a study of T-cell reconstitution after alpha-beta-depleted transplantation in children. One entry per CDR3 protein results from TCRdb running MiXCR on the PCR reads. The sample records 150,000 to 250,000 distinct CDR3 sequences, 5% to 6.5% being singletons. The sequences come from PBMCs, collected before TCRalphabeta/CD19-depleted stem cell transplant. The receptors originated from a girl in the first two years of life with combined immunodeficiency, due to receive a stem cell transplant. Both conserved end residues are part of each CDR3. A D gene is named only where the DNA matches it firmly. Not all rows give a size; the values are once, few, many and, for expanded clones, a class.

>TRBD2|many|TRBV7-2|TRBJ2-1
TGTGCCAGCAGCTACGGGGGGGGCCGATCCTACAATGAGCAGTTCTTC
CASSYGGGRSYNEQFF
>-|-|TRBV20-1|TRBJ2-5
TGCAGTGCTAGAGATCCCCGTCGGTTAAGAGAGACCCAGTACTTC
CSARDPRRLRETQYF
>-|many|TRBV20-1|TRBJ2-1
TGCAGTGCGGCTGCGGTCGGGTACAATGAGCAGTTCTTC
CSAAAVGYNEQFF
>-|many|TRBV28|TRBJ2-7
TGTGCCAGCAGTTTCCTTAGCTCCTACGAGCAGTACTTC
CASSFLSSYEQYF
>TRBD1|-|TRBV19|TRBJ1-6
TGTGCCAGTAGTTCCCCCGGACAGGGCGGGTATAATTCACCCCTCCACTTT
CASSSPGQGGYNSPLHF
>TRBD2|many|TRBV20-1|TRBJ2-4
TGCAGTGCTAGTACACTAGCGGGAGCCAAAAACATTCAGTACTTC
CSASTLAGAKNIQYF
>-|few|TRBV9|TRBJ1-6
TGTGCCAGCAGCCCTCCCTCTACTAATTCACCCCTCCACTTT
CASSPPSTNSPLHF
>-|many|TRBV7-2|TRBJ2-5
TGTGCCAGCAGCTTATTGCACAGCATTGAGACCCAGTACTTC
CASSLLHSIETQYF
>-|-|TRBV4-3|TRBJ1-6
TGCGCCAGCAGCCAAGATGCCCGGTGGGACTCTAGACCCCTCCACTTT
CASSQDARWDSRPLHF
>-|many|TRBV25-1|TRBJ2-6
TGTGCCAGCAGTGGGTACTCGGACGGCACCTCTGGGGCCAACGTCCTGACTTTC
CASSGYSDGTSGANVLTF
>-|many|TRBV15|TRBJ2-7
TGTGCCACCAGCAGAGATTACAGATACGAGCAGTACTTC
CATSRDYRYEQYF
>-|many|TRBV4-3|TRBJ2-2
TGCGCCAGCAGCCAAGAAACCGCAATTTGGGGACCCGCGAACACCGGGGAGCTGTTTTTT
CASSQETAIWGPANTGELFF
>-|many|TRBV14|TRBJ2-3
TGTGCCAGCAGCCGCCAGGGAAGGAGGACAGATACGCAGTATTTT
CASSRQGRRTDTQYF
>TRBD2|many|TRBV12-3/TRBV12-4|TRBJ2-7
TGTGCCAGCAGTCCCTTCCCTAGCGGGGGCTACGAGCAGTACTTC
CASSPFPSGGYEQYF
>TRBD1|many|TRBV5-1|TRBJ2-1
TGCGCCAGCAGCACCTTGCCGGGACAGGGGGCTATAAATGAGCAGTTCTTC
CASSTLPGQGAINEQFF
>TRBD2|few|TRBV11-1|TRBJ2-2
TGTGCCAGCAGGCCGGGACTAGCGAGGCGTAGTAGCACCGGGGAGCTGTTTTTT
CASRPGLARRSSTGELFF
>-|many|TRBV20-1|TRBJ1-5
TGCAGTGCCCACAATCAGCCCCAGCATTTT
CSAHNQPQHF
>TRBD2|many|TRBV27|TRBJ2-1
TGTGCCAGCAGTCGATCTAGCGGGAGAAATGAGCAGTTCTTC
CASSRSSGRNEQFF
>TRBD2|many|TRBV10-3|TRBJ2-1
TGTGCCATCAGTGAGTTTTCTAGCGGCTCCTACAATGAGCAGTTCTTC
CAISEFSSGSYNEQFF
>-|many|TRBV21-1|TRBJ2-1
TGTGCCAGCAGCGGACTAGCGGGAGGGTGGGATGAGCAGTTCTTC
CASSGLAGGWDEQFF
>-|-|TRBV11-2|TRBJ2-6
TGTGCCAGCAGCTCCTTCGTCGTTTCCGGGGCCAACGTCCTGACTTTC
CASSSFVVSGANVLTF
>-|many|TRBV6-5|TRBJ1-1
TGTGCCAGCAGTTACAGACGGTCCATGAGAGCTTTCTTT
CASSYRRSMRAFF